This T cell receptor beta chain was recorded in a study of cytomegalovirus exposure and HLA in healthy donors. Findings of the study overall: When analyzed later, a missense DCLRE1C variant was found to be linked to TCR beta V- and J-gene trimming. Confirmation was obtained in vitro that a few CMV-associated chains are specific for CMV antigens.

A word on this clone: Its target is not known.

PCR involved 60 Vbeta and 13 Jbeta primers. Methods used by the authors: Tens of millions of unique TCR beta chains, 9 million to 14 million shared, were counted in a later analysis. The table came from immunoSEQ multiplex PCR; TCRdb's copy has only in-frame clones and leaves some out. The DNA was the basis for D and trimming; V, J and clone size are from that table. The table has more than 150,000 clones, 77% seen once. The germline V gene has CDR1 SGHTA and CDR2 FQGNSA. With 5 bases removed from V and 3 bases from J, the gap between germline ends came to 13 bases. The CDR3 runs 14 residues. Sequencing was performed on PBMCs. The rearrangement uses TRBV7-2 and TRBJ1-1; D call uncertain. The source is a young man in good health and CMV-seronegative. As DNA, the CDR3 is TGTGCCAGCAGCCAGGAGGGAGGACACACTGAAGCTTTCTTT. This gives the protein CASSQEGGHTEAFF.